This TCR beta chain was obtained from a study of human T cells and chemical hapten exposure. Study information: On the upper back, patch tests were applied with 0.01% DPC and read at 6 days.

During construction of the library, unique molecular identifiers were attached to individual cDNA molecules for quantitative, reproducible TCR counting. Using its own MiXCR run on the RACE reads, TCRdb lists one record per CDR3 protein. The sample lists tens of thousands of distinct CDR3 sequences; roughly a tenth were seen once. This clonotype was found a few times. Its specificity is not known. Time point defined: patch test 3, about 24 weeks after DPC sensitization. The treatment here: therapeutic diphenylcyclopropenone sensitization with weekly scalp DPC. Study results and limitations: Patch test score rose with PT1 expanded TCR count, significant at thresholds 8, 16 and 32, not 4.

Losses at the gene ends were 2 bases for V and 1 base for J; bases not matched to a gene: 2. This CDR3 is 13 amino acids long. CDR1 is GTSNPN and CDR2 is SVGIG in the germline V gene (reference sequence). V usage is TRBV30 and J usage is TRBJ2-7, with 7 nucleotides matching TRBD1. The sequence came from a woman aged 25-40 years with alopecia areata. Some clones in this sample may be carry-over from other donors' samples. The input for sequencing was whole blood, taken in connection with sensitization to the hapten diphenylcyclopropenone (DPC). Here the CDR3 DNA reads TGTGCCTGGAGTAGGGGGCTGTCCTACGAGCAGTACGTC. Its protein product is CAWSRGLSYEQYV.